This paragraph covers one T cell receptor beta chain sequence. Libraries were prepared by immunoSEQ multiplex PCR; TCRdb keeps only in-frame clonotypes and omits some of them. This table holds some 40,000 clones, around 94% found once. V was clipped by 6 bases and J by 3 bases; unmatched bases: 10. CDR3 length: 15 residues. Germline values: CDR1 SNHLY, CDR2 FYNNEI. The data were obtained in a study of blood T cell repertoires in COVID-19. A Seattle source enrolled patients during active infection and followed them longitudinally. Sequencing was done on a sample of peripheral blood. The source is a man in his forties or fifties with COVID-19, enrolled during active disease. The chain uses TRBV2 and TRBJ2-7; 8 bases line up with TRBD1. The CDR3 DNA follows: TGTGCCAGCAGGGCGGCTGTAACAGGGGGCTACGAGCAGTACTTC. Translated: CASRAAVTGGYEQYF.